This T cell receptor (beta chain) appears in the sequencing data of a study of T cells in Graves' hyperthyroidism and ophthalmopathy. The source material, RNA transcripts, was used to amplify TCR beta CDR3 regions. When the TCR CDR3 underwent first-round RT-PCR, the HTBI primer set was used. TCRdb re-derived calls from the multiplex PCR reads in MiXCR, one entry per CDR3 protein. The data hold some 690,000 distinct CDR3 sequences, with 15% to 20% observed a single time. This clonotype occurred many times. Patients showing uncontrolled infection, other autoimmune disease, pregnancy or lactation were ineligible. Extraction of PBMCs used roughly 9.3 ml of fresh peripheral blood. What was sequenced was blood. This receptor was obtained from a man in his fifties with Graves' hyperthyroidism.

The CDR3 DNA reads TGTGCCAGCAGTTACCCAGAACTCAGCGGGGGAGGGAATGAGCAGTTCTTC. Translation gives CASSYPELSGGGNEQFF. V usage is TRBV6-2 or TRBV6-3 and J usage is TRBJ2-1, with 8 bases lining up with TRBD2. This CDR3 spans 17 amino acids. The V segment lost 2 bases and the J segment 7 bases; nucleotides outside the gene matches: 13. Germline V gene lookup returns CDR1 MNHEY and CDR2 SVGEGT.